This TCR beta chain comes out of a study of T cells in Graves' hyperthyroidism and ophthalmopathy. Each diagnosis was grounded in clinical symptoms, serum thyroxine and TRAb, thyroid ultrasound, and orbital computed tomography. A roughly 10 ml volume of fresh peripheral blood provided the PBMCs. Study outcomes and limitations: Ophthalmopathy could be told apart from stable hyperthyroidism with a 13 V-J model. Blood also contained most expanded thyroid clonotypes above 0.001.

As regards this clonotype: As yet, its antigen is unknown.

Researchers amplified the TCR beta CDR3 regions from RNA transcripts. HTBI primers were used for first-round RT-PCR of the TCR CDR3. TCRdb re-called the multiplex PCR reads through MiXCR, storing one row per CDR3 protein. Of fewer than 550,000 distinct CDR3 sequences in the sample, 15% to 18% were seen once. This CDR3 comprises 20 residues. V gave up 4 bases and J gave up 1 base; unmatched junction bases: 19. Germline CDR1 is SGDLS and CDR2 is YYNGEE. The chain combines TRBV9 with TRBJ2-3; TRBD1 matches 9 bases. Sequenced: blood. This receptor was obtained from a woman between 18 and 29 years old with Graves' hyperthyroidism. The CDR3 DNA sequence: TGTGCCAGCAGCCTCAGCCACCGGGACAGGGTAAATTGGGGCACAGATACGCAGTATTTT. This sequence encodes CASSLSHRDRVNWGTDTQYF.